This T cell receptor beta chain appears in the sequencing data of a study of control samples from healthy donors and cancer patients. Method: immunoSEQ multiplex PCR; TCRdb's copy keeps in-frame clones and lacks some. This table holds 40,000 to 45,000 clones, 65% to 80% found once. The CDR3 extends over 21 amino acids. Germline lookup yields CDR1 ENHRY and CDR2 SYGVKD. V was pared by 0 bases and J by 0 bases, with 10 bases of the junction left unmatched. The sequence was obtained from a male donor with melanoma. The chain joins TRBV10-3 to TRBJ2-1; 14 bases align to TRBD2. Sequenced material: formalin-fixed, paraffin-embedded tissue. The CDR3 here is CAISESPGLAGVKGSYNEQFF. In DNA, the CDR3 is TGTGCCATCAGTGAGTCCCCGGGACTAGCGGGAGTAAAGGGCTCCTACAATGAGCAGTTCTTC.